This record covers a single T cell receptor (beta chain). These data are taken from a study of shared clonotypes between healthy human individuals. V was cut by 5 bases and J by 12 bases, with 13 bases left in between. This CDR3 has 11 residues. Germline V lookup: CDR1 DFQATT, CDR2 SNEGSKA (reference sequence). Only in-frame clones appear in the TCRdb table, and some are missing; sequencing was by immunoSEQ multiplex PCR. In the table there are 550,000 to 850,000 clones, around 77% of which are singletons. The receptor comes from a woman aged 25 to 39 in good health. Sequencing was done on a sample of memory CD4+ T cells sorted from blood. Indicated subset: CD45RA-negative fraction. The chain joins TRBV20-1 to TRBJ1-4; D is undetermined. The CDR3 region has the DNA TGCAGTGCTGTGCGGCGTCCCCAACTGTTTTTT. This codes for CSAVRRPQLFF.